What follows are 31 T cell receptor beta chains derived from one specimen sequenced in a study of T cell repertoires in cytomegalovirus infection. TCRdb analysed the reads with MiXCR anew, one entry per CDR3 protein. This table holds 400,000 to 550,000 distinct CDR3 sequences, around 10% found once. The sequenced sample was PBMCs. All receptors come from a human donor in good health (CMV status not recorded). Some clones in this sample may be carry-over from other donors' samples.

At least ten counts were recorded for this clonotype. As DNA, the CDR3 is TGTGCCAGCAGCCAACGACAGAGTCTGAACACTGAAGCTTTCTTT. The encoded protein is CASSQRQSLNTEAFF. This rearrangement joins TRBV14 to TRBJ1-1; a possible D gene is TRBD1 (5 bases). The CDR3 sequence is 15 residues long. V was shortened by 2 bases and J by 0 bases, with 10 bases between the two germline ends. Germline V gene lookup returns CDR1 SGHDN and CDR2 FVKESK.

This clonotype was observed at least ten times. V and J are TRBV7-9 and TRBJ1-4, with D possibly matching TRBD1 (6 bases). There are 11 residues in the CDR3. V was clipped by 8 bases and J by 13 bases, with 14 bases between them. Germline V gene lookup returns CDR1 SEHNR and CDR2 FQNEAQ (reference sequence). The CDR3 protein is CASGEETGLFF. The CDR3 DNA reads as TGTGCCAGCGGGGAGGAGACAGGACTGTTTTTT.

This clonotype was observed at least ten times. The chain has TRBV7-6 and TRBJ2-7; 11 nucleotides line up with TRBD1. This CDR3 has 17 amino acids. The junction had 7 bases not matched to a gene; V was cut back by 1 base and J by 2 bases. Germline lookup yields CDR1 SGHVS and CDR2 FNYEAQ. The CDR3: CASSLDMLGQGAYEQYF. CDR3 bases: TGTGCCAGCAGCTTAGACATGCTGGGACAGGGGGCCTACGAGCAGTACTTC.

Only one count was recorded for this clonotype. It may be a read error: a sequence one base away is much more abundant. The rearrangement links TRBV11-3 to TRBJ2-1; TRBD2 matches at 7 bases. Germline V lookup: CDR1 SGHNT, CDR2 YENEEA. The CDR3 covers 13 residues. CDR3 residues: CGSSSLAEHEQFF. The DNA of the CDR3 is TGTGGCAGCAGCTCCCTAGCGGAGCACGAGCAGTTCTTC.

This clonotype was recorded at least ten times. The chain employs TRBV7-8 and TRBJ2-4, with D possibly TRBD1 on 6 matching bases. Trimming pared 1 base from V and 2 bases from J, leaving 12 bases between. The V gene's germline CDR1 is SGHVS and CDR2 FQNEAQ. The CDR3 has 16 residues. The CDR3, as DNA: TGTGCCAGCAGCTTAGTAGGGGGTGATCCCAAAAACATTCAGTACTTC. It translates to CASSLVGGDPKNIQYF.

V and J are TRBV11-2 and TRBJ2-3; TRBD2 matches 7 bases. Germline CDR1 SGHAT, CDR2 FQNNGV. The V segment lost 1 base and the J segment 4 bases; nucleotides outside the gene matches: 14. The CDR3 loop spans 18 amino acids. CDR3 region: CASSLGDLAVLRSDTQYF. The CDR3, as DNA: TGTGCCAGCAGCTTAGGGGATCTAGCGGTACTCCGCTCAGATACGCAGTATTTT.

At least ten counts were recorded for this clonotype. V usage is TRBV28 and J usage is TRBJ1-5, with D hard to call. Germline V lookup: CDR1 MDHEN, CDR2 SYDVKM. This CDR3 has 14 amino acids. The V and J ends lost 5 bases and 4 bases respectively, with 12 bases between them. In nucleotides, the CDR3 is TGTGCCAGCAGTCTAGACCTAAAGAATCAGCCCCAGCATTTT. Translating it yields CASSLDLKNQPQHF.

The chain employs TRBV28 and TRBJ1-6, with D perhaps matching TRBD1 (5 bases). Germline values: CDR1 MDHEN, CDR2 SYDVKM. The V and J ends lost 8 bases and 10 bases respectively, with 18 bases between them. The CDR3 has 14 residues. CDR3 in amino acids: CASHRTPGRSPLHF. The CDR3 nucleotides are TGTGCCAGCCATCGGACACCCGGGCGGTCACCCCTCCACTTT.

This clonotype was detected many times. This chain uses TRBV12-3 or TRBV12-4 with TRBJ1-2, with D hard to call. CDR3 length: 13 amino acids. V shed 3 bases and J shed 4 bases, with 9 bases lying between them. The CDR3 reads CASSFGQIYGYTF. The CDR3 DNA is TGTGCCAGCAGTTTCGGGCAGATCTATGGCTACACCTTC.

This clonotype was seen a few times. The genes are TRBV9 and TRBJ1-5, with no clear D. V was pared by 0 bases and J by 7 bases, with 14 bases between. This CDR3 is 15 amino acids long. Per germline, CDR1 SGDLS and CDR2 YYNGEE. The CDR3 bases are TGTGCCAGCAGCGTAGGGGATATGAGGGCGCAGCCCCAGCATTTT. It codes for CASSVGDMRAQPQHF.

V usage is TRBV29-1 and J usage is TRBJ2-5, with D perhaps matching TRBD2 (6 bases). Germline V gene sequence: CDR1 SQVTM, CDR2 ANQGSEA. Trimming removed 6 bases at V and 1 base at J, with 15 bases between. The CDR3 is made up of 14 amino acids. Written as DNA, the CDR3 is TGCAGCGTCGCTGGGAGGATTATCCAAGAGACCCAGTACTTC. This codes for CSVAGRIIQETQYF.

In this sample, this clonotype turned up many times. The V and J genes are TRBV11-2 and TRBJ2-7; 7 positions agree with TRBD1. Germline CDR1 reads SGHAT; CDR2 reads FQNNGV. This CDR3 spans 16 amino acids. V shed 5 bases and J 0 bases; nucleotides not matched to a gene: 10. The CDR3 nucleotides read TGTGCCAGCAGCCTCCCTGGACAGGATTCCTCCTACGAGCAGTACTTC. Protein: CASSLPGQDSSYEQYF.

This clonotype showed up many times. Here the CDR3 DNA reads TGTGCCAGCAGTCGGCCGGGGGGAAGTGTCTACGAGCAGTACTTC. It is translated as CASSRPGGSVYEQYF. This chain joins TRBV6-1 and TRBJ2-7; 7 bases agree with TRBD2. The CDR3 has 15 amino acids. Losses at the gene ends were 5 bases for V and 3 bases for J; bases not matched to a gene: 10. CDR1 is MNHNS, CDR2 SASEGT, per germline.

This clonotype was recorded many times. This chain joins TRBV12-3 or TRBV12-4 and TRBJ1-3; weak D call: TRBD1 (5 bases). The CDR3 has 17 amino acids. Trimming stripped 3 bases from V and 0 bases from J, with 15 bases between. The CDR3 sequence is CASSFPLGASSGNTIYF. DNA of the CDR3: TGTGCCAGCAGTTTCCCCCTCGGGGCGTCCTCTGGAAACACCATATATTTT.

This clonotype was found many times. The V and J genes are TRBV6-2 or TRBV6-3 and TRBJ2-5; D is undetermined. The CDR3 spans 17 residues. The germline V gene encodes CDR1 MNHEY and CDR2 SVGEGT. V lost 6 bases and J 3 bases, leaving 23 bases between the germline ends. The chain's CDR3 is CASSFPQPRYFKETQYF. The CDR3 DNA sequence: TGTGCCAGCAGCTTTCCCCAACCACGGTACTTCAAAGAGACCCAGTACTTC.

This clonotype has ten or more counts. J is TRBJ1-2 and V is TRBV18, with TRBD1 as a possible D gene (6 bases). With 6 bases removed from V and 2 bases from J, the gap between germline ends came to 16 bases. Germline V gene data show CDR1 as KGHSH and CDR2 as LQKENI. The CDR3 is 15 amino acids. The CDR3 nucleotides are TGTGCCAGCTCCCCTACCGGACAGTTAAACTATGGCTACACCTTC. Translating gives CASSPTGQLNYGYTF. Complete variable domain (other parts from reference TRBV18 and TRBJ1-2): NAGVMQNPRHLVRRRGQEARLRCSPMKGHSHVYWYRQLPEEGLKFMVYLQKENIIDESGMPKERFSAEFPKEGPSILRIQQVVRGDSAAYFCASSPTGQLNYGYTFGSGTRLTVV.

This clonotype was seen repeatedly, ten times or more. The chain joins TRBV7-2 to TRBJ2-7; 10 nucleotides line up with TRBD1. The trim removed 1 base at V and 5 bases at J, leaving 2 bases unmatched. Germline CDR1 SGHTA, CDR2 FQGNSA. The CDR3 totals 14 residues. The CDR3 bases are TGTGCCAGCAGCTTAGGGGGGACAGGGGACGAGCAGTACTTC. The encoded protein is CASSLGGTGDEQYF.

This clonotype was counted ten times or more. V usage is TRBV12-3 or TRBV12-4 and J usage is TRBJ1-5; no reliable D call. The CDR3 covers 12 residues. V was clipped by 3 bases and J by 6 bases, with 6 bases between them. The CDR3 sequence: CASSFGAQPQHF. The CDR3 nucleotides read TGTGCCAGCAGTTTCGGAGCTCAGCCCCAGCATTTT.

This clonotype was counted ten times or more. The rearrangement uses TRBV20-1 and TRBJ2-7, with 7 bases fitting TRBD2. V trimming: 2 bases; J trimming: 3 bases; junction bases outside the gene matches: 1. Per the germline V gene, CDR1 is DFQATT and CDR2 is SNEGSKA (reference sequence). This CDR3 comprises 12 residues. The CDR3 is CSARREGYEQYF. CDR3 nucleotides: TGCAGTGCTAGAAGGGAGGGCTACGAGCAGTACTTC.

This clonotype was counted many times. The chain carries TRBV4-1 and TRBJ1-2; D gene ambiguous. Germline CDR1 is MGHRA and CDR2 is YSYEKL. Between the trimmed V and J ends, which lost 0 bases and 4 bases, there was a span of 15 bases. CDR3 length: 16 residues. CDR3 DNA: TGCGCCAGCAGCCAAGATGGATCTCTACTAAGCTATGGCTACACCTTC. Translation gives CASSQDGSLLSYGYTF.

This clonotype has more than one count but fewer than ten. The chain combines TRBV29-1 with TRBJ2-3; D remains unclear. The CDR3 is 15 amino acids. V was cut by 3 bases and J by 4 bases, with 17 bases left in between. In germline, CDR1 is SQVTM, CDR2 ANQGSEA. The CDR3: CSVEEIPKEADTQYF. Here the CDR3 DNA reads TGCAGCGTTGAGGAGATCCCAAAAGAGGCAGATACGCAGTATTTT.

This clonotype occurred many times. The chain is built from TRBV9 and TRBJ2-7; TRBD1 agrees at 10 bases. Germline values: CDR1 SGDLS, CDR2 YYNGEE. V was clipped by 2 bases and J by 3 bases; unmatched bases: 5. The CDR3 spans 15 residues. Here the CDR3 reads CASSVYGQGDYEQYF. For the CDR3, the DNA is TGTGCCAGCAGCGTCTACGGACAGGGGGACTACGAGCAGTACTTC.

This clonotype was seen repeatedly, ten times or more. The chain uses TRBV6-1 and TRBJ1-1, with unresolved D. The V and J ends lost 2 bases and 0 bases respectively, with 13 bases between them. The CDR3 is 16 residues long. Germline CDR1 is MNHNS and CDR2 is SASEGT. The CDR3 sequence is CASSERWGGLNTEAFF. The CDR3 DNA sequence: TGTGCCAGCAGTGAAAGATGGGGAGGATTGAACACTGAAGCTTTCTTT.

There are many counts of this clonotype. The rearrangement links TRBV7-2 to TRBJ1-1; D might be TRBD1 (5 bases). Trimming removed 3 bases from V and 0 bases from J, with 8 bases in between. This CDR3 has 14 amino acids. From germline, CDR1 is SGHTA and CDR2 FQGNSA. CDR3 protein: CASSFNRLNTEAFF. The CDR3 DNA reads TGTGCCAGCAGCTTTAACAGGTTGAACACTGAAGCTTTCTTT.

This clonotype was found many times. The rearrangement joins TRBV30 to TRBJ2-3, with 8 bases identical to TRBD2. The CDR3 covers 15 residues. Looked up from germline, CDR1 is GTSNPN and CDR2 is SVGIG (reference sequence). After removal of 0 bases from V and 3 bases from J, the junction contained 5 bases not matched to a gene. This CDR3 reads CAWSVRGGGTDTQYF. In DNA form, the CDR3 reads TGTGCCTGGAGTGTACGGGGGGGCGGGACAGATACGCAGTATTTT. The variable domain in full, completed from reference TRBV30 and TRBJ2-3, reads SQTIHQWPATLVQPVGSPLSLECTVEGTSNPNLYWYRQAAGRGLQLLFYSVGIGQISSEVPQNLSASRPQDRQFILSSKKLLLSDSGFYLCAWSVRGGGTDTQYFGPGTRLTVL.

This clonotype has a count of ten or more. The chain recombines TRBV29-1 with TRBJ2-7, with TRBD2 as a possible D gene (5 bases). V was trimmed by 5 bases and J by 9 bases, leaving 17 bases between them. Germline V CDR1 and CDR2: SQVTM, ANQGSEA. This CDR3 region has 12 residues. The CDR3 loop is CSVLGPSGGQYF. CDR3 DNA: TGCAGCGTTTTAGGGCCGAGCGGAGGGCAGTACTTC.

This clonotype came up many times. The V and J genes are TRBV7-3 and TRBJ2-1, with 10 bases lining up with TRBD2. Trimming at V came to 0 bases and at J to 15 bases, leaving 8 bases not matched to a gene. There are 14 residues in the CDR3. Germline V gives CDR1 SGHTA, CDR2 FQGTGA. CDR3 region: CASSLTLAGVGLFF. CDR3 nucleotide sequence: TGTGCCAGCAGCTTAACGCTAGCGGGAGTCGGCCTGTTCTTC.

This clonotype occurred many times. The gene calls are TRBV14 and TRBJ1-2; 7 positions agree with TRBD1. Trimming took 4 bases from V and 1 from J; bases not matched to a gene: 9. This CDR3 has 16 residues. Germline V gene data show CDR1 as SGHDN and CDR2 as FVKESK. The CDR3 DNA reads as TGTGCCAGCAGCCCCGGACAGGCGACCTTTAACTATGGCTACACCTTC. Its translation is CASSPGQATFNYGYTF.

In this sample, this clonotype turned up a few times. The chain uses TRBV29-1 and TRBJ1-5, with TRBD1 identical over 10 bases. CDR3 length: 13 residues. The ends lost 6 bases at V and 6 bases at J; junction bases unmatched: 5. Germline assignment: CDR1 SQVTM and CDR2 ANQGSEA. The CDR3 region has the DNA TGCAGCGTGGGGACAGGGGTAGGTCAGCCCCAGCATTTT. It is translated as CSVGTGVGQPQHF.

This clonotype has a count of ten or more. V is TRBV7-8 and J is TRBJ2-3; D gene unclear. V was trimmed by 4 bases and J by 4 bases, leaving 12 bases between them. From germline, CDR1 is SGHVS and CDR2 FQNEAQ. This CDR3 has 14 amino acids. This chain's CDR3 is CASSSGAGADTQYF. CDR3 bases: TGTGCCAGCAGCTCAGGCGCTGGCGCAGATACGCAGTATTTT.

The genes are TRBV4-2 and TRBJ2-1, with a possible D match to TRBD1 (6 bases). V gave up 0 bases and J gave up 7 bases, with 16 bases separating them. The V gene's germline CDR1 is LGHNA and CDR2 YNFKEQ. This CDR3 has 16 residues. The CDR3 bases are TGTGCCAGCAGCCAAGATGGGGCAGGGGATCCGAATGAGCAGTTCTTC. Protein product: CASSQDGAGDPNEQFF.